A single sample gave rise to the 9 T cell receptor beta chains below, sequenced in a study of shared clonotypes between healthy human individuals. Method: immunoSEQ multiplex PCR; TCRdb's copy keeps in-frame clones and lacks some. The data contain 2 million to 3 million clones, over 85% of them singletons. The source material was naive CD4+ T cells from PBMCs. As to subset: CD45RA+ positively selected. The receptors were sampled from a man between 18 and 35 years old in good health. Some clones in this sample may be carry-over from other donors' samples.

The gene calls are TRBV6-5 and TRBJ1-4; D perhaps matches TRBD1 (5 bases). V was pared by 8 bases and J by 3 bases, with 16 bases between. Germline V lookup: CDR1 MNHEY, CDR2 SVGAGI. The CDR3 loop spans 15 amino acids. The chain's CDR3 is CASAGDAGSNEKLFF. In nucleotides, the CDR3 is TGTGCCAGCGCCGGGGACGCAGGGTCTAATGAAAAACTGTTTTTT.

This rearrangement joins TRBV5-4 to TRBJ1-3, with TRBD1 matching over 7 bases. V shed 4 bases, J shed 0 bases, and the junction held 4 bases outside the gene matches. The CDR3 consists of 15 residues. Looked up from germline, CDR1 is SGHNT and CDR2 is YYREEE (reference sequence). The CDR3 region has the DNA TGTGCCAGCAGCCAGACAGGGACCTCTGGAAACACCATATATTTT. Translating gives CASSQTGTSGNTIYF.

The V and J genes are TRBV30 and TRBJ2-7; 8 nucleotides agree with TRBD1. This CDR3 region has 11 residues. The V segment lost 4 bases and the J segment 6 bases; nucleotides outside the gene matches: 2. Germline V CDR1 and CDR2: GTSNPN, SVGIG (reference sequence). The chain's CDR3 is CAWTGGGEQYF. CDR3 sequence (DNA): TGTGCCTGGACAGGGGGCGGCGAGCAGTACTTC.

The rearrangement links TRBV5-7 to TRBJ1-3; D is uncertain. TRBV5-7 is classed as an ORF, of uncertain function. The CDR3 length is 15 residues. V was pared by 4 bases and J by 0 bases, with 11 bases between. The DNA of the CDR3 is TGTGCCAGCAGCGTAGACATACCCTCTGGAAACACCATATATTTT. It yields the protein CASSVDIPSGNTIYF.

This rearrangement joins TRBV4-3 to TRBJ2-7; 10 bases line up with TRBD1. The junction had 12 bases not matched to a gene; V was cut back by 11 bases and J by 8 bases. This CDR3 is 13 amino acids long. CDR1 is LGHNA and CDR2 is YSLEER in the germline V gene. The CDR3 nucleotides read TGCGCCGCTAGTCAGGACAGGGGGTTACAGCAGTACTTC. Its protein product is CAASQDRGLQQYF.

About this clone itself: Other DNA sequences in the sample encode the same CDR3. This chain joins TRBV5-1 and TRBJ2-5; D is unclear. Trimming cost V 0 bases and J 5 bases, with 8 bases left between them. Germline CDR1 is SGHRS and CDR2 is YFSETQ. The CDR3 runs 13 residues. CDR3 region: CASSLVVGETQYF. The CDR3 DNA follows: TGCGCCAGCAGCTTGGTTGTTGGGGAGACCCAGTACTTC. The whole variable domain, remainder taken from reference TRBV5-1 and TRBJ2-5, is KAGVTQTPRYLIKTRGQQVTLSCSPISGHRSVSWYQQTPGQGLQFLFEYFSETQRNKGNFPGRFSGRQFSNSRSEMNVSTLELGDSALYLCASSLVVGETQYFGPGTRLLVL.

The J gene is TRBJ2-3, the V gene TRBV30; 7 nucleotides line up with TRBD1. Germline loops: CDR1 GTSNPN, CDR2 SVGIG (reference sequence). The CDR3 loop spans 18 amino acids. J lost 0 bases, V lost 4 bases, and 16 bases had no gene match. The CDR3 spells CAWMRRGQITFSTDTQYF. CDR3 bases: TGTGCCTGGATGAGAAGGGGACAGATTACCTTTAGCACAGATACGCAGTATTTT.

V and J are TRBV7-9 and TRBJ1-5; unclear D gene. V shed 1 base and J shed 6 bases, with 4 bases lying between them. This CDR3 region has 12 residues. Looked up from germline, CDR1 is SEHNR and CDR2 is FQNEAQ (reference sequence). The CDR3 reads CASSLEIQPQHF. As DNA, the CDR3 is TGTGCCAGCAGCTTAGAGATTCAGCCCCAGCATTTT.

The rearrangement uses TRBV18 and TRBJ2-1; the D is unclear. Germline V CDR1 and CDR2: KGHSH, LQKENI. The CDR3 is made up of 13 amino acids. V was trimmed by 3 bases and J by 9 bases, leaving 12 bases between them. The CDR3 loop is CASSPTGKIEQFF. CDR3 nucleotides: TGTGCCAGCTCACCGACTGGGAAAATTGAGCAGTTCTTC.